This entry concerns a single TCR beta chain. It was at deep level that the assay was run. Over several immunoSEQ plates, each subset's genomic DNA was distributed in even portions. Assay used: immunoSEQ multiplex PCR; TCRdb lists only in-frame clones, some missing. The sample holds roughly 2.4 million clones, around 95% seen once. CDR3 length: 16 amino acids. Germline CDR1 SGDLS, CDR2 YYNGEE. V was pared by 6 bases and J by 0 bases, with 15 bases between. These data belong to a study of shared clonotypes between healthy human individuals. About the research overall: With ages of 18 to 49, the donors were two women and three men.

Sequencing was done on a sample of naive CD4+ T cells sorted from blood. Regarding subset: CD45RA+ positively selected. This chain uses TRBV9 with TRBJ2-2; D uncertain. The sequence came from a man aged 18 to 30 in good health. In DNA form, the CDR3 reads TGTGCCAGCAACCGAGAGCCCCACGCGAACACCGGGGAGCTGTTTTTT. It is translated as CASNREPHANTGELFF. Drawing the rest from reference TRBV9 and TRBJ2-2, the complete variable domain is DSGVTQTPKHLITATGQRVTLRCSPRSGDLSVYWYQQSLDQGLQFLIQYYNGEERAKGNILERFSAQQFPDLHSELNLSSLELGDSALYFCASNREPHANTGELFFGEGSRLTVL.